This T cell receptor (beta chain) was retrieved from a study of blood T cell repertoires in COVID-19. This clone was seen more than once but under ten times. Original methodology: Amplified reference gene primers provided the basis for estimating nucleated cell counts. Assay used: immunoSEQ multiplex PCR; TCRdb lists only in-frame clones, some missing. V and J calls and clone size follow that table, whereas D and trimming were derived from the DNA. The sample carries around 56,000 clones, around 70% recorded once. This CDR3 region has 14 residues. Trimming took 7 bases from V and 2 from J, leaving 14 bases between them. The germline CDR1 and CDR2 sequences are SNHLY and FYNNEI.

The receptor was derived from a woman in her 70s with acute or convalescent COVID-19. The sample consisted of peripheral blood. The rearrangement links TRBV2 to TRBJ2-5; the D gene is possibly TRBD2 (6 bases). In nucleotides, the CDR3 is TGTGCCAGCACCCCCAGGGAGGAGCAAGAGACCCAGTACTTC. Translation gives CASTPREEQETQYF.